The 8 T cell receptor beta chains below all came from one sample that was sequenced in a study of T cell repertoires in ileal Crohn's disease. Specified time point: neoterminal ileum biopsy at postoperative endoscopy, about 6 months after surgery. The table came from immunoSEQ multiplex PCR; TCRdb's copy has only in-frame clones and leaves some out. The table records 13,000 or so clones, approximately 78% of them present only once. Specimen: ileal tissue. All receptors derive from an adult with Crohn's disease.

For this clone: This sample also contains other DNA sequences that code for the same CDR3. The rearrangement joins TRBV29-1 to TRBJ2-5; D remains ambiguous. CDR1 and CDR2 (germline): SQVTM, ANQGSEA. V was shortened by 5 bases and J by 3 bases, with 4 bases between the two germline ends. This CDR3 is 10 amino acids long. Written as DNA, the CDR3 is TGCAGCGTTAGAGAAGAGACCCAGTACTTC. This gives the protein CSVREETQYF.

The chain's CDR3 is CASSTRMGFADTEAFF. In nucleotides, the CDR3 is TGTGCCAGCTCAACACGGATGGGTTTCGCGGACACTGAAGCTTTCTTT. The chain combines TRBV18 with TRBJ1-1; D is undetermined. Germline V CDR1 and CDR2: KGHSH, LQKENI. The CDR3 has 16 residues. The germline V and J ends were trimmed by 5 bases and 3 bases, with 19 bases remaining between them.

J is TRBJ2-2 and V is TRBV23-1, with 8 bases matching TRBD1. TRBV23-1 is annotated as an ORF whose role is uncertain. The CDR3 length is 15 residues. Germline trimming cut 8 bases from V and 1 base from J; bases unmatched to any gene: 6. The DNA of the CDR3 is TGCGCCAGCTCCCGAACAGGGGGGAACACCGGGGAGCTGTTTTTT. It specifies CASSRTGGNTGELFF.

As for this clone: The junction does not match germline at one end; this may be a read error. The rearrangement links TRBV7-2 to TRBJ2-7; 10 nucleotides match TRBD2. The CDR3 loop spans 15 amino acids. Germline-derived CDR1 and CDR2 are SGHTA and FQGNSA. The CDR3 here is CAGSLAGGLTYEQYF. The CDR3 bases are TGTGCCGGCAGTTTAGCGGGGGGATTAACCTACGAGCAGTACTTC.

This rearrangement joins TRBV29-1 to TRBJ2-1; possible D gene TRBD1, 7 bases. Germline lookup yields CDR1 SQVTM and CDR2 ANQGSEA. The CDR3 contains 14 residues. V was cut by 3 bases and J by 7 bases, with 16 bases left in between. The CDR3 region is CSVDSQGGVNEQFF. The DNA for the CDR3 is TGCAGCGTTGATTCCCAGGGGGGAGTGAATGAGCAGTTCTTC.

The rearrangement links TRBV19 to TRBJ1-1, with D tentatively TRBD1 (5 bases). The V gene's germline CDR1 is LNHDA and CDR2 SQIVND (reference sequence). The CDR3 has 15 amino acids. Trimming stripped 7 bases from V and 0 bases from J, with 15 bases between. In nucleotides, the CDR3 is TGTGCCAGTACTCCGAGGGACTACATGAACACTGAAGCTTTCTTT. It is translated as CASTPRDYMNTEAFF.

This chain joins TRBV7-9 and TRBJ2-3, with a possible D match to TRBD2 (6 bases). The V and J ends lost 2 bases and 2 bases respectively, with 14 bases between them. Germline V gene data show CDR1 as SEHNR and CDR2 as FQNEAQ (reference sequence). The CDR3 totals 16 residues. The CDR3 DNA is TGTGCCAGCAGCTTAATAACTAGCCGAAACACAGATACGCAGTATTTT. Translated: CASSLITSRNTDTQYF.

This clone was counted between two and nine times. The chain joins TRBV7-9 to TRBJ2-2; 7 bases map to TRBD1. The CDR3 has 15 amino acids. The germline gives CDR1 SEHNR, CDR2 FQNEAQ (reference sequence). After removal of 6 bases from V and 8 bases from J, the junction contained 12 bases not matched to a gene. The CDR3 protein is CASRPGQTRTGELFF. The DNA of the CDR3 is TGTGCCAGCAGGCCGGGACAGACAAGGACAGGGGAGCTGTTTTTT.